These 11 T cell receptor beta chains share one sample of origin, sequenced in a study of T cell responses to AZD1222 COVID-19 vaccine. Data came from immunoSEQ multiplex PCR; TCRdb stores just in-frame clones and leaves some out. The repertoire consists of approximately 70,000 clones, with 80% occurring once and the leading ten covering around an eighth. Sequenced material: peripheral blood, taken 28 days after the second AZD1222 dose. These receptors were collected from an adult who received the AZD1222 COVID-19 vaccine.

This clone was seen a single time. The chain is built from TRBV29-1 and TRBJ2-7; 7 bases line up with TRBD1. The CDR3 is 11 amino acids. J lost 6 bases, V lost 3 bases, and 2 bases had no gene match. CDR1 is SQVTM and CDR2 is ANQGSEA in the germline V gene. The CDR3, as DNA: TGCAGCGTTGACAGGGGGTTCGAGCAGTACTTC. Protein product: CSVDRGFEQYF.

The chain uses TRBV5-1 and TRBJ1-1, with D tentatively TRBD1 (6 bases). The CDR3 is 14 amino acids. The germline gives CDR1 SGHRS, CDR2 YFSETQ. Trimming pared 1 base from V and 7 bases from J, leaving 14 bases between. CDR3 in DNA: TGCGCCAGCAGCTTGTTCGGGGGCGGGGGTGAAGCTTTCTTT. It encodes CASSLFGGGGEAFF.

V gene TRBV30 combines with J gene TRBJ2-1; 10 bases fit TRBD2. Trimming took 3 bases from V and 9 from J; bases not matched to a gene: 11. The CDR3 is 15 amino acids. Per germline, CDR1 GTSNPN and CDR2 SVGIG (reference sequence). CDR3 nucleotides: TGTGCCTGGAGCCCGAATAGCGGGGGGTTCGTTGAGCAGTTCTTC. Protein: CAWSPNSGGFVEQFF.

The chain couples TRBV6-5 to TRBJ1-2; D remains unclear. Deletions cut 4 bases from V and 3 bases from J, with 9 bases between. Per germline, CDR1 MNHEY and CDR2 SVGAGI. The CDR3 covers 13 residues. CDR3 nucleotide sequence: TGTGCCAGCAGTTCTGGCCATCACTATGGCTACACCTTC. It codes for CASSSGHHYGYTF.

The J gene is TRBJ2-3, the V gene TRBV5-4; TRBD2 might be the D (6 bases). The CDR3 spans 15 residues. With 2 bases removed from V and 1 base from J, the gap between germline ends came to 11 bases. The V gene's germline CDR1 is SGHNT and CDR2 YYREEE (reference sequence). As DNA, the CDR3 is TGTGCCAGCAGCTTTCAGACGGGGGGCACAGATACGCAGTATTTT. Translated: CASSFQTGGTDTQYF.

V and J are TRBV7-6 and TRBJ1-5; unclear D gene. From germline, CDR1 is SGHVS and CDR2 FNYEAQ. This CDR3 region has 15 residues. Trimming left V 1 base short and J 4 bases short, with 11 bases between. CDR3 coding DNA: TGTGCCAGCAGCTTAGTTCAAGGAGCGAATCAGCCCCAGCATTTT. Protein product: CASSLVQGANQPQHF.

CDR3 nucleotide sequence: TGTGCCAGTAGTATCTTAGCCACAGGGATGAACACTGAAGCTTTCTTT. Translation: CASSILATGMNTEAFF. J is TRBJ1-1 and V is TRBV19; D possibly corresponds to TRBD1 (6 bases). Germline V lookup: CDR1 LNHDA, CDR2 SQIVND (reference sequence). This CDR3 is 16 amino acids long. With 3 bases removed from V and 0 bases from J, the gap between germline ends came to 14 bases.

The chain combines TRBV4-1 with TRBJ2-2, with no clear D. The CDR3 loop spans 13 amino acids. CDR1 is MGHRA and CDR2 is YSYEKL in the germline V gene. Trimming cost V 4 bases and J 6 bases, with 9 bases left between them. The CDR3 nucleotides are TGCGCCAGCAGCCCCGTGGTTGCCGGGGAGCTGTTTTTT. Translation gives CASSPVVAGELFF.

The chain uses TRBV19 and TRBJ1-5; the D gene is possibly TRBD1 (5 bases). Trimming removed 1 base at V and 7 bases at J, with 11 bases between. Germline-derived CDR1 and CDR2 are LNHDA and SQIVND (reference sequence). The CDR3 extends over 14 amino acids. The CDR3 DNA follows: TGTGCCAGTAGTATAGTTAGGGGTAGGCAGCCCCAGCATTTT. It is translated as CASSIVRGRQPQHF.

CDR3 nucleotide sequence: TGTGCCAGCAGCTTACAGGGATATTCCTACGAGCAGTACTTC. Protein: CASSLQGYSYEQYF. The chain links TRBV7-6 to TRBJ2-7; a possible D gene is TRBD1 (5 bases). The CDR3 extends over 14 amino acids. From germline, CDR1 is SGHVS and CDR2 FNYEAQ. Trimming shortened V by 2 bases and J by 1 base, and 9 bases separated the two germline ends.

J is TRBJ2-7 and V is TRBV4-2, with D possibly matching TRBD1 (5 bases). Germline loops: CDR1 LGHNA, CDR2 YNFKEQ. There are 13 residues in the CDR3. V was pared by 0 bases and J by 2 bases, with 5 bases between. The CDR3 loop is CASSQDRAYEQYF. In DNA, the CDR3 is TGTGCCAGCAGCCAAGACAGGGCCTACGAGCAGTACTTC.